This TCR beta chain was recorded in a study of T cells in Graves' hyperthyroidism and ophthalmopathy. On the study more broadly: Peripheral blood was acquired at first diagnosis, ahead of any therapy whatsoever.

The study's findings and limits: Separation of ophthalmopathy from stable hyperthyroidism was achieved by a 13 V-J model.

Researchers amplified the TCR beta CDR3 regions from RNA transcripts. First-round RT-PCR targeting the TCR CDR3 was performed with the HTBI primer set. TCRdb ran MiXCR on the multiplex PCR reads and lists one entry per CDR3 protein. The data show hundreds of thousands of distinct CDR3 sequences, 11% to 15% seen once. The germline gives CDR1 MNHEY, CDR2 SMNVEV (reference sequence). CDR3 length: 15 amino acids. V was trimmed by 3 bases and J by 3 bases, leaving 12 bases between them. The sample holds many counts of this clonotype. Its antigen is as yet unknown. This TCR was recovered from a woman aged 25-40 years with Graves' hyperthyroidism that later progressed to Graves' ophthalmopathy. V and J are TRBV27 and TRBJ1-5; D is perhaps TRBD1 (5 bases). Sequencing was performed on blood. The CDR3, as DNA: TGTGCCAGCAGTTTTAGCGCAGGGAACAATCAGCCCCAGCATTTT. Translation gives CASSFSAGNNQPQHF.